This T cell receptor (beta chain) originates from a study of lymphopenia after photon versus proton radiotherapy. Points from the study as a whole: Better survival with proton therapy was suggested as possible, not demonstrated. Larger post-nadir TCR diversity loss correlated inversely with survival in deceased patients. Photon-treated patients lost naive T cells and TCR diversity; proton-treated stayed stable. After lymphocyte nadir, photon-treated repertoires showed oligoclonal expansion, especially CD8+ Temra.

Only in-frame clones appear in the TCRdb table, and some are missing; sequencing was by immunoSEQ multiplex PCR. The table lists more than 15,000 clones, approximately 84% of them singletons, with 2.9% in the top ten. A remark on this clone: Its antigen is not known.

Germline CDR1 reads SGDLS; CDR2 reads YYNGEE. Deletions cut 0 bases from V and 4 bases from J, with 26 bases between. This CDR3 has 20 amino acids. The material was peripheral blood, obtained from a patient treated with photon-based radiotherapy. This TCR was recovered from a woman between 45 and 60 years old with pancreatic cancer. The gene calls are TRBV9 and TRBJ1-3; D is uncertain. CDR3 sequence (DNA): TGTGCCAGCAGCGTAGATCTTCCAAAAAGGGCCGGGGTCTTGGGAAACACCATATATTTT. Translated: CASSVDLPKRAGVLGNTIYF.